This is a list of T cell receptor beta chains from one sample in a study of OX40 agonist ivuxolimab in advanced cancers. The assay was immunoSEQ multiplex PCR, and TCRdb's table has in-frame clones only and misses some. The sample holds some 20,000 clones, approximately 84% seen once. Sequenced material: CD4+ or CD8+ T cells sorted from blood, taken in a trial of the OX40 agonist ivuxolimab. The receptors derive from an adult with an advanced solid tumor such as melanoma, head and neck, liver or kidney cancer. Each CDR3 is given with its conserved first and last residue. A D gene is named only where the DNA matches it firmly. Not all rows give a size; the values are once, few, many and, for expanded clones, a class.

j_call | d_call | v_call | clone_size | cdr3_nt | cdr3_aa
TRBJ2-3 | . | TRBV27 | . | TGTGCCAGCAGGCCCGAGGGAGATACGCAGTATTTT | CASRPEGDTQYF
TRBJ2-1 | TRBD2 | TRBV9 | few | TGTGCCAGCAGCCTGGGACTAGCGGACTCCTACAATGAGCAGTTCTTC | CASSLGLADSYNEQFF
TRBJ1-1 | . | TRBV13 | . | TGTGCCAGCAGCCATCGCGGCACTGAAGCTTTCTTT | CASSHRGTEAFF
TRBJ2-2 | . | TRBV30 | . | TGTGCCTGGAGTGTAATCGGAGGATTGACCGGGGAGCTGTTTTTT | CAWSVIGGLTGELFF
TRBJ2-7 | . | TRBV19 | . | TGTGCCAGTAGTATAGGAGGCGGAAGAACCTACGAGCAGTACTTC | CASSIGGGRTYEQYF
TRBJ2-2 | TRBD1 | TRBV30 | . | TGTGCCTGGAGTTTGGGACAGGGGGACACCGGGGAGCTGTTTTTT | CAWSLGQGDTGELFF
TRBJ1-2 | . | TRBV5-1 | . | TGCGCCAGCAGCTCGGACACCATTTATGGCTACACCTTC | CASSSDTIYGYTF
TRBJ2-7 | TRBD1 | TRBV5-4 | . | TGTGCCAGCAGCACTGATGCCGGGACAGGGGGCTACGAGCAGTACTTC | CASSTDAGTGGYEQYF
TRBJ2-2 | . | TRBV11-2 | . | TGTGCCAGCAGCTTAGGTTGGGGGCACACCGGGGAGCTGTTTTTT | CASSLGWGHTGELFF
TRBJ2-3 | TRBD1 | TRBV10-3 | . | TGTGCCATCAGTGAGAGAGGGACAGGCACAGATACGCAGTATTTT | CAISERGTGTDTQYF
TRBJ2-1 | . | TRBV19 | . | TGTGCCAGTAGTATTTCCAGTTCCTACAATGAGCAGTTCTTC | CASSISSSYNEQFF
TRBJ2-7 | . | TRBV27 | . | TGTGCCAGCAGTTTTGGGTCTGGCTACGAGCAGTACTTC | CASSFGSGYEQYF
TRBJ1-3 | . | TRBV21-1 | . | TGTGCCAGCAGCAAATGGGGCGGACTGAGCTCTGGAAACACCATATATTTT | CASSKWGGLSSGNTIYF
TRBJ1-6 | TRBD1 | TRBV5-5 | . | TGTGCCAGCAGCCCCCGGACAGGTTCGGTCCCTCCTTATAATTCACCCCTCCACTTT | CASSPRTGSVPPYNSPLHF
TRBJ2-7 | TRBD1 | TRBV2 | . | TGTGCCAGCAGTGAGACCGGGACAGGGGTCTACGAGCAGTACTTC | CASSETGTGVYEQYF
TRBJ2-7 | . | TRBV6-1 | medium-sized | TGTGCCGTGATCAACCGGGACGCCGGGGAGCAGTACTTC | CAVINRDAGEQYF
TRBJ1-5 | . | TRBV7-6 | . | TGTGCCAGCAGCTTAGGGTACGGGGGCGGACAGCCCCAGCATTTT | CASSLGYGGGQPQHF
TRBJ2-5 | TRBD1 | TRBV5-4 | . | TGTGCCAGCAGCCACGGACAGGGGCCTCAAGAGACCCAGTACTTC | CASSHGQGPQETQYF
TRBJ2-7 | . | TRBV10-1 | few | TGCGCCAGCAGCAGAAATACGGGGGCTGCCGAGCAGTACTTC | CASSRNTGAAEQYF
TRBJ2-1 | . | TRBV19 | . | TGTGCCAGTAGTATGGGGAGTAATGGGGCGGGCATCTATGAGCAGTTCTTC | CASSMGSNGAGIYEQFF
TRBJ2-2 | . | TRBV6-5 | once | TGTGCCAGCAGTTTTAAGGCCGGGGAGCTGTTTTTT | CASSFKAGELFF
TRBJ2-1 | . | TRBV6-1 | many | TGTGCCAGCAGTGAAAATGGTGCGGGGTCCTACAATGAGCAGTTCTTC | CASSENGAGSYNEQFF
TRBJ1-1 | TRBD1 | TRBV7-8 | . | TGTGCCAGCAGCCCAACAGGGGGTGTGACTGAAGCTTTCTTT | CASSPTGGVTEAFF
TRBJ2-1 | TRBD2 | TRBV11-3 | . | TGTGCCAGCAGCGAGCTAGCGGGGGGTAGGGATGAGCAGTTCTTC | CASSELAGGRDEQFF
TRBJ2-3 | TRBD2 | TRBV27 | . | TGTGCCAGCAGTTTACTCGGACTAGCGGGCGGCACAGATACGCAGTATTTT | CASSLLGLAGGTDTQYF
TRBJ2-1 | TRBD2 | TRBV10-1 | . | TGCGCCAGCCACCGTGAGTCTAGCGGGGGGTCCTTTGGGTTCTTC | CASHRESSGGSFGFF
TRBJ1-2 | TRBD1 | TRBV30 | . | TGTGCCTGGAGTCTTACACAGGGGCTTCCTTACTATGGCTACACCTTC | CAWSLTQGLPYYGYTF
TRBJ2-1 | . | TRBV2 | large | TGTGCCAGCAGTGAACTGGACAGCGCGGGGGCGGATGAGCAGTTCTTC | CASSELDSAGADEQFF
TRBJ2-7 | . | TRBV5-5 | . | TGTGCCAGCAGCGCTGGGTTAGGGGGCTCCTACGAGCAGTACTTC | CASSAGLGGSYEQYF
TRBJ1-1 | TRBD1 | TRBV6-5 | . | TGTGCCAGCAGTCAAGACAGGGGGAGGACTGAAGCTTTCTTT | CASSQDRGRTEAFF
TRBJ1-3 | TRBD1 | TRBV9 | . | TGTGCCAGCAGCGTAGGGACAGGAGCTGGAAACACCATATATTTT | CASSVGTGAGNTIYF
TRBJ2-6 | . | TRBV27 | once | TGTGCCAGCAGTTTATACCCAGATTCGGACGCCCCCTGGGCCAACGTCCTGACTTTC | CASSLYPDSDAPWANVLTF
TRBJ1-1 | . | TRBV10-2 | . | TGCGCCAGCAGACCGGAGAACACTGAAGCTTTCTTT | CASRPENTEAFF
TRBJ1-5 | . | TRBV6-1 | . | TGTGCCAGCAGTGAGTACGGGGGGAGCAATCAGCCCCAGCATTTT | CASSEYGGSNQPQHF
TRBJ2-3 | TRBD2 | TRBV19 | . | TGTGCCAGTAGTGGGGGGGGAATGGATACGCAGTATTTT | CASSGGGMDTQYF
TRBJ2-5 | TRBD1 | TRBV7-9 | . | TGTGCCAGCAGCTTAGGGGCAGGGGGCGAGGAGACCCAGTACTTC | CASSLGAGGEETQYF
TRBJ2-7 | TRBD1 | TRBV11-2 | . | TGTGCCAGCCTCCAACCGGGACAGGACTACGAGCAGTACTTC | CASLQPGQDYEQYF
TRBJ1-5 | . | TRBV5-4 | . | TGTGCCAGCAGCTACGGGGTGGGTCAGCCCCAGCATTTT | CASSYGVGQPQHF
TRBJ2-7 | . | TRBV7-2 | . | TGTGCCAGCAGCTACGCACCCTACGAGCAGTACTTC | CASSYAPYEQYF
TRBJ2-3 | . | TRBV27 | . | TGTGCCAGCAGTCTTGACACAGATACGCAGTATTTT | CASSLDTDTQYF
TRBJ1-5 | TRBD1 | TRBV27 | . | TGTGCCAGCAGTCTGGGACAGGGGTTACAGCCCCAGCATTTT | CASSLGQGLQPQHF
TRBJ1-1 | . | TRBV4-1 | . | TGCGCCAGCAGCCAAGATGGACAGCTGAACACTGAAGCTTTCTTT | CASSQDGQLNTEAFF
TRBJ2-7 | TRBD2 | TRBV7-2 | once | TGTGCCAGCAGCTCCACTAGCGGCTACGAGCAGTACTTC | CASSSTSGYEQYF
TRBJ1-2 | TRBD1 | TRBV28 | few | TGTGCCAGCTGGGGGACAGGGGGCAGGGCGGATGGCTACACCTTC | CASWGTGGRADGYTF
TRBJ2-6 | . | TRBV7-3 | . | TGTGCCAGCAGCCGAATAAGGGGCTCTGGGGCCAACGTCCTGACTTTC | CASSRIRGSGANVLTF
TRBJ2-3 | . | TRBV7-8 | few | TGTGCCAGCAGCTTATTCGTCAGCACAGATACGCAGTATTTT | CASSLFVSTDTQYF
TRBJ1-1 | TRBD1 | TRBV19 | . | TGTGCCAGTAAGACAGGGGGCGCGAACACTGAAGCTTTCTTT | CASKTGGANTEAFF
TRBJ1-1 | TRBD1 | TRBV5-6 | . | TGTGCCAGCAGCCTGCGACAGGGGGCCCTTTCGAACACTGAAGCTTTCTTT | CASSLRQGALSNTEAFF
TRBJ1-2 | . | TRBV4-2 | . | TGTGCCAGCAGCCAAGATGGGGGGGATCTCTTGGGCTATGGCTACACCTTC | CASSQDGGDLLGYGYTF
TRBJ2-6 | . | TRBV7-9 | . | TGTGCCAGCAGCTTGGGCAGGGAGTACTCTGGGGCCAACGTCCTGACTTTC | CASSLGREYSGANVLTF
TRBJ1-1 | . | TRBV11-3 | . | TGTGCCAGCAGCTTAGAGGGCGGGTTCAACACTGAAGCTTTCTTT | CASSLEGGFNTEAFF